The clone carrying this T cell receptor (beta chain) has just one count. In the authors' workflow: Counts of nucleated cells, estimated from reference gene primer amplification, were obtained. Clones were sequenced by immunoSEQ multiplex PCR, and TCRdb holds only the in-frame ones, with some missing. Clone size and the V and J calls come from that table; the DNA yielded D and trimming. The sample includes 150,000 to 200,000 clones, approximately 84% of them seen just once. This sample is part of a study of blood T cell repertoires in COVID-19. In the study overall: Samples taken during acute and convalescent COVID-19 were collected in the United States, Italy and Spain.

Ages ranged from 18 to 89 years, with residence in about two dozen US areas. Recovery among Cohort 3 donors was established by two negative PCRs, clearance, or symptom resolution. This CDR3 contains 13 residues. Trimming left V 5 bases short and J 5 bases short, with 12 bases between. CDR1 is MNHEY and CDR2 is SMNVEV in the germline V gene (reference sequence). Source material: PBMCs or T cells enriched from blood (not recorded which). The rearrangement uses TRBV27 and TRBJ1-1; maybe TRBD1 (5 bases). This receptor was obtained from a man in his fifties who had recovered from COVID-19. This CDR3 is CASSLTGVTEAFF. The CDR3 nucleotides are TGTGCCAGCAGTCTAACAGGAGTGACTGAAGCTTTCTTT.